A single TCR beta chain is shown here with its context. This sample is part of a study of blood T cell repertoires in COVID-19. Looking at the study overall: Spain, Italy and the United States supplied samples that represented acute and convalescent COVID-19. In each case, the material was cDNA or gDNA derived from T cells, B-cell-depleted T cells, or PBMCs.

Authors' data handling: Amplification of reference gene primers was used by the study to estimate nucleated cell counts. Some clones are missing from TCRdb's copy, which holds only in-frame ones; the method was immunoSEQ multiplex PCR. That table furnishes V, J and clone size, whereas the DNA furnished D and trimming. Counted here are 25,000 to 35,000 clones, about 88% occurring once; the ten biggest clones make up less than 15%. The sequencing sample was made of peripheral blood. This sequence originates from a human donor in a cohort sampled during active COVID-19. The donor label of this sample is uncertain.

This CDR3 is CASSPGQGTYEQYF. The CDR3 DNA is TGTGCCAGTAGCCCGGGACAGGGAACCTACGAGCAGTACTTC. V and J are TRBV28 and TRBJ2-7, with 9 bases that match TRBD1. Germline loops: CDR1 MDHEN, CDR2 SYDVKM. The CDR3 is 14 residues long. With 9 bases clipped from V and 2 bases from J, the junction kept 8 bases outside the gene matches.